This T cell receptor beta chain stems from a study of control samples from healthy donors and cancer patients. This clone has only a few counts. Distinct nucleotide sequences in the sample also encode this CDR3. Germline values: CDR1 SGHRS, CDR2 YFSETQ. The CDR3 contains 13 residues. The V end was cut by 0 bases, the J end by 2 bases, with 5 bases between. Clones were read by immunoSEQ multiplex PCR, and TCRdb kept only the in-frame ones, dropping some. The sample includes about 180,000 clones, more than 85% seen only once; the top ten take just over 2%. The rearrangement joins TRBV5-1 to TRBJ1-2, with D possibly being TRBD1 (5 bases). The material sequenced was blood. This clonotype originated in a woman aged 40 to 55 in good health. CDR3 amino acids: CASSLGQNYGYTF. The CDR3 coding sequence is TGCGCCAGCAGCTTGGGACAGAACTATGGCTACACCTTC.